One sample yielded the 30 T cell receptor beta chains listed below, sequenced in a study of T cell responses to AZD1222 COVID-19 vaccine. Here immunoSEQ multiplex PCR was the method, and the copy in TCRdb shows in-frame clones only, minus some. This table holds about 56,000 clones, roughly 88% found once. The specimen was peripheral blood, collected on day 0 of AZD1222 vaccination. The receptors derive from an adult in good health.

The DNA for the CDR3 is TGTGCCAGCAGCTTGGTGCAGGACACCAACACCGGGGAGCTGTTTTTT. It codes for CASSLVQDTNTGELFF. V and J are TRBV5-6 and TRBJ2-2; D is possibly TRBD1 (5 bases). The CDR3 consists of 16 residues. V was clipped by 0 bases and J by 2 bases, with 11 bases between them. Germline V gene data show CDR1 as SGHDT and CDR2 as YYEEEE. Full variable domain (remainder filled in from reference TRBV5-6 and TRBJ2-2): DAGVTQSPTHLIKTRGQQVTLRCSPKSGHDTVSWYQQALGQGPQFIFQYYEEEERQRGNFPDRFSGHQFPNYSSELNVNALLLGDSALYLCASSLVQDTNTGELFFGEGSRLTVL.

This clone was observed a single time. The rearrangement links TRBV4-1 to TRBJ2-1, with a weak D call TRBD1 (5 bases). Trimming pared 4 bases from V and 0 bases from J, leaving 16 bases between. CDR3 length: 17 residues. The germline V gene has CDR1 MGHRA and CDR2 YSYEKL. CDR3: CASSRDHRPSSYNEQFF. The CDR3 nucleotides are TGCGCCAGCAGCCGAGATCACAGGCCGAGCTCCTACAATGAGCAGTTCTTC.

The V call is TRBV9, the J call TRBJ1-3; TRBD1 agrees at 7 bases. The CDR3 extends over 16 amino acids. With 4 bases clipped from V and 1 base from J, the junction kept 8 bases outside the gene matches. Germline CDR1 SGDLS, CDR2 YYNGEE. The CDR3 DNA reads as TGTGCCAGCAGCTCCCCCAGACAGGGTTCTGGAAACACCATATATTTT. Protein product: CASSSPRQGSGNTIYF.

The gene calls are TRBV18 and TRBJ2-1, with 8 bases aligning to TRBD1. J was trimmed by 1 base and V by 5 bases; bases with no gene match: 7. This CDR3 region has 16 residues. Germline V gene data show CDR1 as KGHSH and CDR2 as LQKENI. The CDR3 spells CASSWSTGESYNEQFF. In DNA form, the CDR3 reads TGTGCCAGCTCATGGTCGACAGGGGAATCCTACAATGAGCAGTTCTTC.

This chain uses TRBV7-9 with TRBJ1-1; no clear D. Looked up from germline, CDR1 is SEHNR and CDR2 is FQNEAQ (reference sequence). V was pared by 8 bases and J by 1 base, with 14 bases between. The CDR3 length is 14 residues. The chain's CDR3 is CASSTMGGNTEAFF. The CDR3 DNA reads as TGTGCCAGCTCTACGATGGGAGGGAACACTGAAGCTTTCTTT.

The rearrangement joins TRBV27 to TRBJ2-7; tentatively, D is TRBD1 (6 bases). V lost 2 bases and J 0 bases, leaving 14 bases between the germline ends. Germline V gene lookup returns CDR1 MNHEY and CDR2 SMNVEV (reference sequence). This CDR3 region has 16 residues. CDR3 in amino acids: CASSLKMAGVSYEQYF. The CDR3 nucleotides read TGTGCCAGCAGTTTAAAGATGGCAGGGGTCTCCTACGAGCAGTACTTC.

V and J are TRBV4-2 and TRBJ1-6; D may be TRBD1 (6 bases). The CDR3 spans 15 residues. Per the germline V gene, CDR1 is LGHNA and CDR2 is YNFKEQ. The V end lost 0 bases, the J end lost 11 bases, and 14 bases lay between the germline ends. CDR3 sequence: CASSQDQGNRAPLHF. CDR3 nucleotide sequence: TGTGCCAGCAGCCAAGATCAGGGGAACAGGGCACCCCTCCACTTT.

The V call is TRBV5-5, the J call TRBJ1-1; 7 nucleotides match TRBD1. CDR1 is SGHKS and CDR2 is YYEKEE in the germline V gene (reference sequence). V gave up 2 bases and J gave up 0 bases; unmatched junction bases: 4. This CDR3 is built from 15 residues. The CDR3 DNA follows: TGTGCCAGCAGCTTTCCGACAGGGATGAACACTGAAGCTTTCTTT. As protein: CASSFPTGMNTEAFF. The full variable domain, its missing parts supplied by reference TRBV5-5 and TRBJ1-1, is DAGVTQSPTHLIKTRGQQVTLRCSPISGHKSVSWYQQVLGQGPQFIFQYYEKEERGRGNFPDRFSARQFPNYSSELNVNALLLGDSALYLCASSFPTGMNTEAFFGQGTRLTVV.

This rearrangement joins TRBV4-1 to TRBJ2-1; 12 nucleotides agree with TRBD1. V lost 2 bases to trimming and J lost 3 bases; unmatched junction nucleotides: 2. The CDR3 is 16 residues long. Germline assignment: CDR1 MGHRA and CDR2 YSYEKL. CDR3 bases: TGCGCCAGCAGCCAAAGGGACAGGGGGCTCTACAATGAGCAGTTCTTC. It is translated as CASSQRDRGLYNEQFF.

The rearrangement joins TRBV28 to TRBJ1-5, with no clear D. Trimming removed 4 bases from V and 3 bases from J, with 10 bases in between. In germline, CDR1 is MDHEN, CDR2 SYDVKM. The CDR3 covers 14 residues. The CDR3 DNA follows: TGTGCCAGCAGTTCGCTGAGGGCCAATCAGCCCCAGCATTTT. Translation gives CASSSLRANQPQHF.

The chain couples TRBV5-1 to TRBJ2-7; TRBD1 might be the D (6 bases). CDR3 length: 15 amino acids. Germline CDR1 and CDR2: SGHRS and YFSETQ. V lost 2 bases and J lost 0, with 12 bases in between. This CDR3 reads CASSLETGISYEQYF. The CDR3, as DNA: TGCGCCAGCAGCTTAGAGACAGGTATCTCCTACGAGCAGTACTTC. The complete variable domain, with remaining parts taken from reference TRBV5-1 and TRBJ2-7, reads KAGVTQTPRYLIKTRGQQVTLSCSPISGHRSVSWYQQTPGQGLQFLFEYFSETQRNKGNFPGRFSGRQFSNSRSEMNVSTLELGDSALYLCASSLETGISYEQYFGPGTRLTVT.

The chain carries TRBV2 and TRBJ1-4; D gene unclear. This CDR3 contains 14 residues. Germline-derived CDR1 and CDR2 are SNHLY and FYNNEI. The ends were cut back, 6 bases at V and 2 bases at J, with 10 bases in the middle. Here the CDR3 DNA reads TGTGCCAGCAGGTGGGCGGTGACTAATGAAAAACTGTTTTTT. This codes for CASRWAVTNEKLFF.

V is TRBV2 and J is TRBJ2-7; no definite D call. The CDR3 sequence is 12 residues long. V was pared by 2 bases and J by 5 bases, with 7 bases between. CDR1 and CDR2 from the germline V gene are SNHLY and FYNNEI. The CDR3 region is CASSESSHEQYF. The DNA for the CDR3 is TGTGCCAGCAGTGAATCTTCCCACGAGCAGTACTTC.

In nucleotides, the CDR3 is TGTGCCAGCAGGACAGGGTTCGAACGGGGGAACACTGAAGCTTTCTTT. Protein: CASRTGFERGNTEAFF. V gene TRBV28 combines with J gene TRBJ1-1; 7 bases agree with TRBD1. There are 16 residues in the CDR3. J gave up 1 base and V 6 bases, and 11 bases lay outside the gene matches. Per the germline V gene, CDR1 is MDHEN and CDR2 is SYDVKM.

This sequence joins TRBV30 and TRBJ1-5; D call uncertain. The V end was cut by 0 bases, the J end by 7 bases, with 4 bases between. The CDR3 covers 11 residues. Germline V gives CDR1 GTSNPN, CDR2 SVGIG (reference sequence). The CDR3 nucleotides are TGTGCCTGGAGTGTAGGCCAGCCCCAGCATTTT. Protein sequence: CAWSVGQPQHF.

The CDR3 DNA is TGTGCCAGCAGCTCACAGGGACTAGCGGGGGGTGGGTATACGCAGTATTTT. Its translation is CASSSQGLAGGGYTQYF. J is TRBJ2-3 and V is TRBV5-6; 15 nucleotides agree with TRBD2. V was clipped by 3 bases and J by 7 bases; unmatched bases: 9. Germline CDR1 is SGHDT and CDR2 is YYEEEE. This CDR3 has 17 residues.

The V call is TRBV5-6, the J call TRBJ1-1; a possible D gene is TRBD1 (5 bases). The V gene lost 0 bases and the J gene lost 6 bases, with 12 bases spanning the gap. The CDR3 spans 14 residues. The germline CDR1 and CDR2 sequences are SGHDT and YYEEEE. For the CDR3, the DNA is TGTGCCAGCAGCTTGGCGGGGCGGACCGCTGAAGCTTTCTTT. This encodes CASSLAGRTAEAFF. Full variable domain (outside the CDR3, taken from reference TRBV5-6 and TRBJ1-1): DAGVTQSPTHLIKTRGQQVTLRCSPKSGHDTVSWYQQALGQGPQFIFQYYEEEERQRGNFPDRFSGHQFPNYSSELNVNALLLGDSALYLCASSLAGRTAEAFFGQGTRLTVV.

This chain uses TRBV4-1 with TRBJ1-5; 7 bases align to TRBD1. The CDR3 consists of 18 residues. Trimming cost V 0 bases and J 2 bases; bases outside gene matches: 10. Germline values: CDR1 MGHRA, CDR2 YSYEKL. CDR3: CASSQDRRQGLGNQPQHF. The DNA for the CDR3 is TGCGCCAGCAGCCAAGATAGGAGACAGGGATTGGGCAATCAGCCCCAGCATTTT.

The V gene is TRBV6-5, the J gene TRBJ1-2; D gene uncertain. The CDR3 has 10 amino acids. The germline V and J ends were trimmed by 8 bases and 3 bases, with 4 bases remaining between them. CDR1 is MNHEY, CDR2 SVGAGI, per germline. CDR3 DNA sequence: TGTGCCAGCGGCCACTATGGCTACACCTTC. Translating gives CASGHYGYTF.

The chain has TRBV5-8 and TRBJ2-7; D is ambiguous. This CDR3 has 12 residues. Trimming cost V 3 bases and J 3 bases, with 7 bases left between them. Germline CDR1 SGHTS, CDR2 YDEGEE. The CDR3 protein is CASSWVSYEQYF. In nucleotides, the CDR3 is TGTGCCAGCAGCTGGGTGAGCTACGAGCAGTACTTC.

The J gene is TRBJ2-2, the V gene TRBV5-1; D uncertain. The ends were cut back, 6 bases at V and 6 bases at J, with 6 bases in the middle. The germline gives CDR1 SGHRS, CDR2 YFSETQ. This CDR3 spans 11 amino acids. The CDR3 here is CASKESGELFF. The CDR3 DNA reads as TGCGCCAGCAAGGAATCCGGGGAGCTGTTTTTT. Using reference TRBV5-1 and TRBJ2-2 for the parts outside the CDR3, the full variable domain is KAGVTQTPRYLIKTRGQQVTLSCSPISGHRSVSWYQQTPGQGLQFLFEYFSETQRNKGNFPGRFSGRQFSNSRSEMNVSTLELGDSALYLCASKESGELFFGEGSRLTVL.

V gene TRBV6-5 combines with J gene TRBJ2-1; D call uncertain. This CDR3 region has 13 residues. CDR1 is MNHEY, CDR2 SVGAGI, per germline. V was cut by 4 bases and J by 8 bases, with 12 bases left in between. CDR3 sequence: CASSSPLGYEQFF. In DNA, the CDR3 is TGTGCCAGCAGTTCCCCATTGGGATATGAGCAGTTCTTC.

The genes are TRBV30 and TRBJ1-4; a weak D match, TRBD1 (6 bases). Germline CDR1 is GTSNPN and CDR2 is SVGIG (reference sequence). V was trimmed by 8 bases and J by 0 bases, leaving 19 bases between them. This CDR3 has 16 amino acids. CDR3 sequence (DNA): TGTGCCGGGAAGACAGGAGGGCTTGCAACTAATGAAAAACTGTTTTTT. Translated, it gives CAGKTGGLATNEKLFF.

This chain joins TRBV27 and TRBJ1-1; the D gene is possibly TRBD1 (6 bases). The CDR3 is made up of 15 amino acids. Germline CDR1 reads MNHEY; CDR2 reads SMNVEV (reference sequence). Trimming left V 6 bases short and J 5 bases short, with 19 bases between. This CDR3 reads CASRSAWGAGTEAFF. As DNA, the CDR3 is TGTGCCAGCAGGTCCGCTTGGGGGGCAGGTACTGAAGCTTTCTTT.

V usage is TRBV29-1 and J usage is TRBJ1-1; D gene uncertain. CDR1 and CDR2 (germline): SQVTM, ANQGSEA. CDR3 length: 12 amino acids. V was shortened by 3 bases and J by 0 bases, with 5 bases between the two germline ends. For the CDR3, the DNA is TGCAGCGTTGAGCTGTTGAACACTGAAGCTTTCTTT. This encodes CSVELLNTEAFF.

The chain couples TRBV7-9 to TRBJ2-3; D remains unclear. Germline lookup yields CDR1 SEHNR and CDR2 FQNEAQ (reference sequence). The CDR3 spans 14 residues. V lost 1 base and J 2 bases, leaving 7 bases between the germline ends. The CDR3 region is CASSLVRPTDTQYF. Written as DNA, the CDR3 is TGTGCCAGCAGCTTAGTTAGACCCACAGATACGCAGTATTTT.

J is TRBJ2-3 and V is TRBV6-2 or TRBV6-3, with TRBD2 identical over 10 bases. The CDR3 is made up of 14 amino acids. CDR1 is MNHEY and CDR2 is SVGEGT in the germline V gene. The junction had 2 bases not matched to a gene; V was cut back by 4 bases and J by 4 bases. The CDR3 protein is CASSSGLASDTQYF. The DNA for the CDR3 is TGTGCCAGCAGTTCGGGACTAGCGTCAGATACGCAGTATTTT.

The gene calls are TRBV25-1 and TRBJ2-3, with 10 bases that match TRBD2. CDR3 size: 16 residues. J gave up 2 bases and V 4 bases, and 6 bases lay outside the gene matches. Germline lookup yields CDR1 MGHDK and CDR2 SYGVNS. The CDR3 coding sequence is TGTGCCAGCAGTGCCCTAGCGGGGGACCTCACAGATACGCAGTATTTT. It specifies CASSALAGDLTDTQYF.

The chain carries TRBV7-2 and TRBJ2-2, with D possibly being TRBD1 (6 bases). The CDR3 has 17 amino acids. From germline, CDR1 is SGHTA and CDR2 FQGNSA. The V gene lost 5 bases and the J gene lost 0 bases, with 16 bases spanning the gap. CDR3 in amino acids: CASSRRTGITNTGELFF. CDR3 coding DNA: TGTGCCAGCAGCCGGAGAACAGGGATAACGAACACCGGGGAGCTGTTTTTT.

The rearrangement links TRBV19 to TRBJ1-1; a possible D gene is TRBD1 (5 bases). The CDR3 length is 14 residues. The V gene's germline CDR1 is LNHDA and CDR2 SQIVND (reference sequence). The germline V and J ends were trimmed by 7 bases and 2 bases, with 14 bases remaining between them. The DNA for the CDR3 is TGTGCCAGTAAGGCAGGGATGGCTAACACTGAAGCTTTCTTT. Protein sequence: CASKAGMANTEAFF. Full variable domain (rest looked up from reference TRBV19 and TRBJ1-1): DGGITQSPKYLFRKEGQNVTLSCEQNLNHDAMYWYRQDPGQGLRLIYYSQIVNDFQKGDIAEGYSVSREKKESFPLTVTSAQKNPTAFYLCASKAGMANTEAFFGQGTRLTVV.